Below are 21 T cell receptor beta chains sequenced from a single sample in a study of OX40 agonist ivuxolimab in advanced cancers. Profiling relied on immunoSEQ multiplex PCR, and the TCRdb table lists in-frame clones only, not all of them. The repertoire consists of 70,000 to 95,000 clones, with about 94% occurring once and the leading ten covering over 8.5%. This material consisted of CD4+ or CD8+ T cells sorted from blood, taken in a trial of the OX40 agonist ivuxolimab. These TCRs come from an adult with an advanced solid tumor such as melanoma, head and neck, liver or kidney cancer.

The rearrangement links TRBV28 to TRBJ1-5, with 7 nucleotides matching TRBD1. CDR3 length: 16 residues. Per germline, CDR1 MDHEN and CDR2 SYDVKM. Unmatched junction bases numbered 8, after V lost 3 bases and J lost 3 bases. The CDR3 DNA is TGTGCCAGCAGTTTTTTCGGACAGGTCATCAATCAGCCCCAGCATTTT. It yields the protein CASSFFGQVINQPQHF.

This chain uses TRBV5-4 with TRBJ2-1, with 10 positions matching TRBD2. The CDR3 sequence is 13 residues long. V shed 4 bases and J 9 bases; nucleotides not matched to a gene: 4. Germline V gives CDR1 SGHNT, CDR2 YYREEE (reference sequence). This chain's CDR3 is CASSTLAGVEQFF. The CDR3 DNA reads as TGTGCCAGCAGCACGCTAGCGGGAGTTGAGCAGTTCTTC. The full variable domain, rest sourced from reference TRBV5-4 and TRBJ2-1, is ETGVTQSPTHLIKTRGQQVTLRCSSQSGHNTVSWYQQALGQGPQFIFQYYREEENGRGNFPPRFSGLQFPNYSSELNVNALELDDSALYLCASSTLAGVEQFFGPGTRLTVL.

The rearrangement joins TRBV7-9 to TRBJ2-3; 8 positions agree with TRBD1. CDR3 length: 16 amino acids. Germline CDR1 SEHNR, CDR2 FQNEAQ (reference sequence). J lost 1 base, V lost 4 bases, and 7 bases had no gene match. The CDR3 nucleotides read TGTGCCAGCAGCTCCTTCGGGGGACAGGGCACAGATACGCAGTATTTT. Its protein product is CASSSFGGQGTDTQYF.

The chain combines TRBV28 with TRBJ1-5, with D unresolved. In germline, CDR1 is MDHEN, CDR2 SYDVKM. V lost 6 bases, J lost 5 bases, and 20 bases lay in between. This CDR3 region has 16 residues. This chain's CDR3 is CASSLLQGVGHQPQHF. CDR3 nucleotide sequence: TGTGCCAGCAGCCTCCTTCAAGGTGTCGGACATCAGCCCCAGCATTTT.

V is TRBV6-5 and J is TRBJ1-5, with a tentative D call TRBD1 (6 bases). Germline CDR1 and CDR2: MNHEY and SVGAGI. The CDR3 is made up of 13 amino acids. The V end lost 6 bases, the J end lost 5 bases, and 11 bases lay between the germline ends. CDR3 coding DNA: TGTGCCAGCAGCTGGACAGCGGATCAGCCCCAGCATTTT. This gives the protein CASSWTADQPQHF.

This clone occurred once. The chain uses TRBV28 and TRBJ1-5; 8 nucleotides align to TRBD1. CDR3 length: 17 amino acids. V was pared by 1 base and J by 5 bases, with 10 bases of the junction left unmatched. CDR1 is MDHEN, CDR2 SYDVKM, per germline. The CDR3 sequence: CASSLSWTGFSDQPQHF. The CDR3 bases are TGTGCCAGCAGTTTATCCTGGACAGGGTTTAGTGATCAGCCCCAGCATTTT.

This sequence joins TRBV15 and TRBJ2-3; 8 bases map to TRBD2. Germline-derived CDR1 and CDR2 are LNHNV and YYDKDF (reference sequence). Losses at the gene ends were 1 base for V and 3 bases for J; bases not matched to a gene: 15. The CDR3 is made up of 19 amino acids. CDR3 nucleotide sequence: TGTGCCACCAGCAGAGCCGAGGCGGGGGGCACATTCTGGACAGATACGCAGTATTTT. Encoded protein: CATSRAEAGGTFWTDTQYF.

This chain links TRBV25-1 with TRBJ2-7; D is possibly TRBD1 (7 bases). With 4 bases removed from V and 0 bases from J, the gap between germline ends came to 10 bases. This CDR3 has 14 amino acids. The germline CDR1 and CDR2 sequences are MGHDK and SYGVNS. The CDR3 region is CASSGGTDSYEQYF. CDR3 DNA sequence: TGTGCCAGCAGTGGCGGGACAGACTCCTACGAGCAGTACTTC.

J is TRBJ2-1 and V is TRBV6-6, with D uncertain. CDR1 MNHNY and CDR2 SVGAGI come from the germline V gene (reference sequence). Trimming stripped 0 bases from V and 3 bases from J, with 12 bases between. The CDR3 sequence is 16 residues long. CDR3 region: CASSYSFDKNYNEQFF. In DNA, the CDR3 is TGTGCCAGCAGTTACTCTTTTGACAAGAACTACAATGAGCAGTTCTTC.

The chain carries TRBV4-1 and TRBJ2-3; 10 nucleotides agree with TRBD2. CDR1 and CDR2 (germline): MGHRA, YSYEKL. There are 16 residues in the CDR3. V was pared by 4 bases and J by 1 base, with 5 bases of the junction left unmatched. Written as DNA, the CDR3 is TGCGCCAGCAGCCGGCAAGCGGGAGGGCGCACAGATACGCAGTATTTT. It translates to CASSRQAGGRTDTQYF.

V usage is TRBV6-6 and J usage is TRBJ2-3, with 11 bases aligning to TRBD2. There are 13 residues in the CDR3. The germline CDR1 and CDR2 sequences are MNHNY and SVGAGI (reference sequence). The J segment lost 14 bases and the V segment lost 5 bases, leaving 9 bases of the junction unmatched. This CDR3 reads CASSQPLSGRGYF. CDR3 in DNA: TGTGCCAGCAGTCAACCTCTTAGCGGGAGGGGGTATTTT.

V usage is TRBV7-9 and J usage is TRBJ2-3; 10 bases align to TRBD2. Germline assignment: CDR1 SEHNR and CDR2 FQNEAQ (reference sequence). The CDR3 is 15 amino acids. The V gene end was trimmed by 4 bases and the J gene end by 5 bases; junction bases not matched to a gene: 6. The CDR3 DNA reads as TGTGCCAGCAGCTACATGACTAGCGGGCGAGATACGCAGTATTTT. It encodes CASSYMTSGRDTQYF.

V and J are TRBV19 and TRBJ2-1; D call uncertain. V lost 6 bases, J lost 6 bases, and 18 bases lay in between. The CDR3 contains 15 residues. The V gene's germline CDR1 is LNHDA and CDR2 SQIVND (reference sequence). The CDR3 is CASSLQATAPNEQFF. The CDR3, as DNA: TGTGCCAGTAGCCTCCAGGCAACAGCACCCAATGAGCAGTTCTTC.

This clone was counted a single time. The rearrangement uses TRBV11-2 and TRBJ1-4, with D maybe TRBD1 (6 bases). V lost 4 bases, J lost 8 bases, and 17 bases lay in between. The germline V gene encodes CDR1 SGHAT and CDR2 FQNNGV. The CDR3 runs 15 residues. The CDR3 loop is CASSSSGVEWEKLFF. In nucleotides, the CDR3 is TGTGCCAGCAGCTCATCAGGGGTCGAATGGGAAAAACTGTTTTTT.

The chain links TRBV4-2 to TRBJ2-7; D not resolved. Germline CDR1 LGHNA, CDR2 YNFKEQ. The CDR3 is 14 residues long. The V and J ends lost 0 bases and 3 bases respectively, with 9 bases between them. The DNA for the CDR3 is TGTGCCAGCAGCCAAGATGGATCCTACTACGAGCAGTACTTC. Translated, it gives CASSQDGSYYEQYF.

The chain couples TRBV18 to TRBJ2-3, with D unclear. The CDR3 is 15 residues long. Germline lookup yields CDR1 KGHSH and CDR2 LQKENI. Trimming left V 0 bases short and J 5 bases short, with 12 bases between. CDR3 loop: CASSPPAGWEDTQYF. In DNA, the CDR3 is TGTGCCAGCTCACCACCGGCAGGCTGGGAAGATACGCAGTATTTT.

V gene TRBV19 combines with J gene TRBJ2-3; D call uncertain. Trimming removed 3 bases at V and 4 bases at J, with 11 bases between. Germline loops: CDR1 LNHDA, CDR2 SQIVND (reference sequence). The CDR3 totals 14 residues. CDR3 sequence reads: CASSILYASDTQYF. CDR3 DNA: TGTGCCAGTAGTATTCTGTATGCCTCAGATACGCAGTATTTT.

This CDR3 reads CASSTDRTYTDTQYF. The CDR3, as DNA: TGTGCCAGCAGCACAGACAGGACCTACACAGATACGCAGTATTTT. The chain carries TRBV11-3 and TRBJ2-3; D is perhaps TRBD1 (6 bases). Trimming left V 5 bases short and J 2 bases short, with 14 bases between. This CDR3 spans 15 amino acids. Germline CDR1 is SGHNT and CDR2 is YENEEA.

V usage is TRBV29-1 and J usage is TRBJ2-7; weak D call: TRBD1 (5 bases). Trimming removed 2 bases at V and 0 bases at J, with 14 bases between. The CDR3 contains 15 residues. Germline-derived CDR1 and CDR2 are SQVTM and ANQGSEA. The CDR3 region has the DNA TGCAGCGTTGAAACCCTGGACACGAGCTCCTACGAGCAGTACTTC. This encodes CSVETLDTSSYEQYF.

This CDR3 is CAPSGVRTEAFF. The CDR3 DNA sequence: TGTGCCCCCTCTGGGGTTCGCACTGAAGCTTTCTTT. This sequence joins TRBV7-9 and TRBJ1-1; D is unclear. V shed 11 bases and J shed 4 bases, with 14 bases lying between them. There are 12 residues in the CDR3. Germline assignment: CDR1 SEHNR and CDR2 FQNEAQ (reference sequence).

The chain uses TRBV7-9 and TRBJ2-5; D gene uncertain. The CDR3 is 13 amino acids. The V and J ends lost 4 bases and 10 bases respectively, with 16 bases between them. Per germline, CDR1 SEHNR and CDR2 FQNEAQ (reference sequence). CDR3 loop: CASSSGPFFDQYF. DNA for the CDR3: TGTGCCAGCAGCTCCGGGCCCTTTTTTGACCAGTACTTC.